The T cell receptor beta chain described here comes from a study of OX40 agonist ivuxolimab in advanced cancers. Clones were read by immunoSEQ multiplex PCR, and TCRdb kept only the in-frame ones, dropping some. The sample consists of 55,000 to 70,000 clones, under 85% of them appearing once. Autoimmune disease history or systemic immunosuppression led to patients being barred. The V gene end was trimmed by 4 bases and the J gene end by 1 base; junction bases not matched to a gene: 4. This CDR3 region has 14 residues. Germline V gene sequence: CDR1 SGDLS, CDR2 YYNGEE. The V and J genes are TRBV9 and TRBJ2-5, with TRBD1 identical over 7 bases. The sequence came from an adult with an advanced solid tumor such as melanoma, head and neck, liver or kidney cancer. Sample: CD4+ or CD8+ T cells sorted from blood, taken in a trial of the OX40 agonist ivuxolimab. The CDR3 sequence: CASSPQGVQETQYF. The CDR3 coding sequence is TGTGCCAGCAGCCCTCAGGGGGTCCAAGAGACCCAGTACTTC.